Below, one T cell receptor (beta chain) is given with its context. In the study's own analysis: Researchers report that nucleated cell counts were estimated from reference gene primer amplification. TCRdb's table, derived via immunoSEQ multiplex PCR, lists solely in-frame clones and lacks some. Clone size and V and J calls were adopted from that table, with D and trimming inferred from the DNA. The sample records more than 100,000 clones, roughly four fifths being singletons. The entry originates in a study of blood T cell repertoires in COVID-19. The germline CDR1 and CDR2 sequences are SGHNT and YYREEE (reference sequence). V trimming: 4 bases; J trimming: 3 bases; junction bases outside the gene matches: 11. CDR3 length: 17 amino acids.

This clonotype was sampled from a woman aged 45-60 years with acute or convalescent COVID-19. The source material was peripheral blood. The J gene is TRBJ1-1, the V gene TRBV5-4, with 11 bases aligning to TRBD1. CDR3 nucleotide sequence: TGTGCCAGCAGCGACAGGACAGGGGGCGGCTATGACACTGAAGCTTTCTTT. Translated: CASSDRTGGGYDTEAFF.